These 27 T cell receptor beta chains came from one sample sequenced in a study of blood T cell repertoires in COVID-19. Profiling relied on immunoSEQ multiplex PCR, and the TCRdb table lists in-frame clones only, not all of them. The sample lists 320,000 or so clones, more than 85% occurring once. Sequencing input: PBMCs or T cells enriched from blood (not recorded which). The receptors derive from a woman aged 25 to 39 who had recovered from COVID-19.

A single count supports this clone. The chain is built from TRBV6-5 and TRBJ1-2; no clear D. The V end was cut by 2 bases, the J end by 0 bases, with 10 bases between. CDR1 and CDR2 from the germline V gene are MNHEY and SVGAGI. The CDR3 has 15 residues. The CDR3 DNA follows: TGTGCCAGCAGTTACACTAAGACGGCTAACTATGGCTACACCTTC. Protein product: CASSYTKTANYGYTF.

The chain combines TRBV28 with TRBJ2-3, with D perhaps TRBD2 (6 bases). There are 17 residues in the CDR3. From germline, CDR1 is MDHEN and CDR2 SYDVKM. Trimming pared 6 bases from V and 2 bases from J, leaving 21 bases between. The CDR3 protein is CASREARGPRLTDTQYF. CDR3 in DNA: TGTGCCAGCAGAGAAGCGCGGGGCCCACGACTCACAGATACGCAGTATTTT.

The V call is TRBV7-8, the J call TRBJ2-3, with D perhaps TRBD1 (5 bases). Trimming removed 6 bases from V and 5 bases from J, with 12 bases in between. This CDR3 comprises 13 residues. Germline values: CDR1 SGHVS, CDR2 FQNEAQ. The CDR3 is CASSPNQGDTQYF. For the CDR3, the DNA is TGTGCCAGCAGTCCTAACCAGGGAGATACGCAGTATTTT.

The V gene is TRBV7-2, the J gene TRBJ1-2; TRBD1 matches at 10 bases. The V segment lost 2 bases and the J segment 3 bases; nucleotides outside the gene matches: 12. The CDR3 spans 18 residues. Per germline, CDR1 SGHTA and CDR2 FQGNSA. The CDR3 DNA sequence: TGTGCCAGCAGCTTAAATCCAGTCTCCGGACAGGGGGACTATGGCTACACCTTC. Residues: CASSLNPVSGQGDYGYTF.

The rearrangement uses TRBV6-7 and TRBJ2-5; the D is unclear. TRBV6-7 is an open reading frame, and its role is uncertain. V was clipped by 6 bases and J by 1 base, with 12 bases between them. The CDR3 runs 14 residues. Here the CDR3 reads CASRPQRPQETQYF. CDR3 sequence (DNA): TGTGCCAGCAGGCCACAGAGACCCCAAGAGACCCAGTACTTC.

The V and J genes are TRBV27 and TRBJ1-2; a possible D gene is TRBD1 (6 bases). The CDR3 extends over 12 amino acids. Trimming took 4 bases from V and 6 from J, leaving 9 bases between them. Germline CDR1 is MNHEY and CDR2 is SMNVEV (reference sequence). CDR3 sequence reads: CASSSNRDGYTF. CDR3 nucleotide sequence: TGTGCCAGCAGTTCCAACAGGGATGGCTACACCTTC.

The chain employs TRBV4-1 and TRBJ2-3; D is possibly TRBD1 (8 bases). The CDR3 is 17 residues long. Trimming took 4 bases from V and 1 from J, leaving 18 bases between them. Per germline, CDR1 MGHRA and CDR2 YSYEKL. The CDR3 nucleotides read TGCGCCAGCAGCCCTCACGGCACAGGGGGGGGCACAGATACGCAGTATTTT. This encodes CASSPHGTGGGTDTQYF.

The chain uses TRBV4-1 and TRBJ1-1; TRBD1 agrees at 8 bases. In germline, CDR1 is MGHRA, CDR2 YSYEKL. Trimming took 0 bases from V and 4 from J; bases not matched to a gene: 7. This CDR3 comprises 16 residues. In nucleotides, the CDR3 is TGCGCCAGCAGCCAAGAAGACAGGGGCGGCGGCACTGAAGCTTTCTTT. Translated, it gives CASSQEDRGGGTEAFF.

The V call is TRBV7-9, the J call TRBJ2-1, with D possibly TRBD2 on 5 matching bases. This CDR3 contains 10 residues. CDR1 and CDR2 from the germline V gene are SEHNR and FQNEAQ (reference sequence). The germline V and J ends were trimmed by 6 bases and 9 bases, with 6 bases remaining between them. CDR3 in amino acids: CASRAGEQFF. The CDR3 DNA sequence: TGTGCCAGCAGGGCGGGTGAGCAGTTCTTC.

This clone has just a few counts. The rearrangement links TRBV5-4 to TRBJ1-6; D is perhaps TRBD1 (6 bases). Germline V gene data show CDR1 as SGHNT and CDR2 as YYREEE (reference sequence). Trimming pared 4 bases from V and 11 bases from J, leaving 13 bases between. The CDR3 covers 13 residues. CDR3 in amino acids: CASSPRGSAPLHF. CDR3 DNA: TGTGCCAGCAGCCCCAGGGGCTCGGCACCCCTCCACTTT.

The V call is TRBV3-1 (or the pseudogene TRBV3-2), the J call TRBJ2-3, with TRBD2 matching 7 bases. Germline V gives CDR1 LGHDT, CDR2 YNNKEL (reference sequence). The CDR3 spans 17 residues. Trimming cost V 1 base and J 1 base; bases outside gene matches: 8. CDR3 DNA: TGTGCCAGCAGCCAAGGCCGTCCGGGACTACGCACAGATACGCAGTATTTT. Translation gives CASSQGRPGLRTDTQYF.

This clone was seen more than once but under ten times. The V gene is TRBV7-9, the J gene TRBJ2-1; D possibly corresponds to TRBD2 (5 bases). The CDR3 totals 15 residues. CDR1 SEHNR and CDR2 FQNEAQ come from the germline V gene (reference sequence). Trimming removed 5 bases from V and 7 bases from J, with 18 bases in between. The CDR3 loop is CASSPSGRAWNEQFF. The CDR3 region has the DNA TGTGCCAGCAGCCCGAGCGGAAGGGCGTGGAATGAGCAGTTCTTC.

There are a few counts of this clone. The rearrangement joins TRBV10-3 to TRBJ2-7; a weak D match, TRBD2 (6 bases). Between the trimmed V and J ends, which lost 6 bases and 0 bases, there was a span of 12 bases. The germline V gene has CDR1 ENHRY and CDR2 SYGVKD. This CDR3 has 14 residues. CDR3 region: CAIRPDGSSYEQYF. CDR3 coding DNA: TGTGCCATCAGACCGGACGGGAGCTCCTACGAGCAGTACTTC.

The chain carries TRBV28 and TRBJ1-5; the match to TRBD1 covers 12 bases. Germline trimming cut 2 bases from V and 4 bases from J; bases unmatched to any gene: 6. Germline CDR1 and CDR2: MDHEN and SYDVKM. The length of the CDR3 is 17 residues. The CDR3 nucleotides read TGTGCCAGCAGTTTAGGGGACAGGGGGCAAGAGAATCAGCCCCAGCATTTT. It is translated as CASSLGDRGQENQPQHF.

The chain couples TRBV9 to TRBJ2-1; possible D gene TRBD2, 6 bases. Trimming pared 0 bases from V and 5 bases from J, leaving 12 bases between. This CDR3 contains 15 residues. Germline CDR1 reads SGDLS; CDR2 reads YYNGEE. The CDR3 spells CASSVAVGLNNEQFF. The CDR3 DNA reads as TGTGCCAGCAGCGTAGCTGTAGGACTAAACAATGAGCAGTTCTTC.

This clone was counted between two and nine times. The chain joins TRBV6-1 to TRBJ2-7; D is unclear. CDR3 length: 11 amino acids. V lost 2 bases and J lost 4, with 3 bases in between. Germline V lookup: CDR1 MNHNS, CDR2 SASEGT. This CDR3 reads CASSEPYEQYF. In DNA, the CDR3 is TGTGCCAGCAGTGAACCATACGAGCAGTACTTC.

The CDR3 loop is CASTPGAMNTEAFF. In DNA, the CDR3 is TGTGCCAGCACCCCAGGCGCTATGAACACTGAAGCTTTCTTT. This chain uses TRBV27 with TRBJ1-1; D ambiguous. The CDR3 runs to 14 residues. CDR1 and CDR2 from the germline V gene are MNHEY and SMNVEV (reference sequence). V was clipped by 7 bases and J by 0 bases, with 12 bases between them.

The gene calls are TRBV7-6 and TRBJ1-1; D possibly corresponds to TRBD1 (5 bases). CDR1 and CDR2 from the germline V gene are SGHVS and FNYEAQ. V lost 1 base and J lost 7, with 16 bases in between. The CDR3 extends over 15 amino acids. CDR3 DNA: TGTGCCAGCAGCTTAGGGGCAGGGATTTTGGGTGAAGCTTTCTTT. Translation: CASSLGAGILGEAFF. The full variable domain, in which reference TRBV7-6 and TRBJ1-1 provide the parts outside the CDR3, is GAGVSQSPRYKVTKRGQDVALRCDPISGHVSLYWYRQALGQGPEFLTYFNYEAQQDKSGLPNDRFSAERPEGSISTLTIQRTEQRDSAMYRCASSLGAGILGEAFFGQGTRLTVV.

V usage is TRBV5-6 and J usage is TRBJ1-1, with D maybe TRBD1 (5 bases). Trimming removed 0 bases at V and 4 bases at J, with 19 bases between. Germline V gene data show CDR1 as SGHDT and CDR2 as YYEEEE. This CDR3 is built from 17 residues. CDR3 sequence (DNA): TGTGCCAGCAGCTTGGCCCGGGGGACCCGCCGGGGCACTGAAGCTTTCTTT. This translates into CASSLARGTRRGTEAFF.

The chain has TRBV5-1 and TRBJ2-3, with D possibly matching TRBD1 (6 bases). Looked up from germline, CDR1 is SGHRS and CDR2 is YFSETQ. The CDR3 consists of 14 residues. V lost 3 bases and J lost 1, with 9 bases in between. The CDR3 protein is CASSWRQGTDTQYF. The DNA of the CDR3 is TGCGCCAGCAGCTGGAGACAGGGCACAGATACGCAGTATTTT.

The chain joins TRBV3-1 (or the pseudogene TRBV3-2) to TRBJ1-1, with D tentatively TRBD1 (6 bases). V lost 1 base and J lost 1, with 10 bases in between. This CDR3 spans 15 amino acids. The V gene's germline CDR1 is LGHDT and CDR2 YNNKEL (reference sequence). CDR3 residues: CASSQGRGGNTEAFF. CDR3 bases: TGTGCCAGCAGCCAAGGGAGAGGGGGGAACACTGAAGCTTTCTTT.

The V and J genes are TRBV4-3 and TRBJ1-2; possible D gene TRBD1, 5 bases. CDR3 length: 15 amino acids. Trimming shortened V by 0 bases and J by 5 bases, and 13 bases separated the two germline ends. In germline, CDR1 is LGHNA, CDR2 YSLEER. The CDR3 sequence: CASSQDDRPKYGYTF. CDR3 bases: TGCGCCAGCAGCCAAGATGACAGACCCAAATATGGCTACACCTTC.

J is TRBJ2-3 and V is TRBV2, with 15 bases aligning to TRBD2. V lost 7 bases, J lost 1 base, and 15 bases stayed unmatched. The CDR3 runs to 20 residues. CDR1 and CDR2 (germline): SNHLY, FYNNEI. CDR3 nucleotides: TGTGCCAGCACCGATGACGGACTAGCGGGGGGGGTAAGGGGCACAGATACGCAGTATTTT. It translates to CASTDDGLAGGVRGTDTQYF.

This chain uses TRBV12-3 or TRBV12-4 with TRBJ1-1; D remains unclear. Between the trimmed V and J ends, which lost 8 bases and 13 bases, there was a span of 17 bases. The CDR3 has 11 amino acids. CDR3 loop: CASGGVGRVFF. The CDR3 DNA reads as TGTGCCAGCGGCGGTGTCGGGAGGGTTTTCTTT.

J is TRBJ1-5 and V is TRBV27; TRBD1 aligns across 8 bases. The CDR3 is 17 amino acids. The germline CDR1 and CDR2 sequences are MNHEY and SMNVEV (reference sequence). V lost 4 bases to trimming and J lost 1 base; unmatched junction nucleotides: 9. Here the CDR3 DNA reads TGTGCCAGCAGTTCCACCCAGGACAGGGCGAGCAATCAGCCCCAGCATTTT. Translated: CASSSTQDRASNQPQHF.

CDR3 protein: CASGWADGTSTEAFF. CDR3 nucleotides: TGTGCTAGTGGCTGGGCAGATGGTACGAGCACTGAAGCTTTCTTT. V usage is TRBV12-5 and J usage is TRBJ1-1; D uncertain. This CDR3 spans 15 amino acids. Germline loops: CDR1 LGHNT, CDR2 FRNRAP. Trimming removed 6 bases from V and 4 bases from J, with 18 bases in between.

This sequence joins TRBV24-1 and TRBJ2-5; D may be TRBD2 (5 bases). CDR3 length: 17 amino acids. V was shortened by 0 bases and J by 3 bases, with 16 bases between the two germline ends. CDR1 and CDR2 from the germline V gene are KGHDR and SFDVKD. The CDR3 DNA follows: TGTGCCACCAGTGATTTGGGTCCGGGGTCAGTGGAAGAGACCCAGTACTTC. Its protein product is CATSDLGPGSVEETQYF.